The subject of this entry is one TCR beta chain. Its antigen is still unknown. An end of the junction does not agree with germline; a read error may underlie this. Libraries were made from TCR beta cDNA, and they carried unique molecular identifiers. Roughly 500,000 cDNA molecules came from around 0.96 to 9.9 million T cells. From the PCR reads, TCRdb called clonotypes with MiXCR, one entry per CDR3 protein. Of more than 450,000 distinct CDR3 sequences listed, 34% are singletons. The data were obtained in a study of post-analysis software for immune sequencing data. Overall study: Relapsing-remitting, secondary progressive and progressive-relapsing multiple sclerosis were all included among the disease courses. General study findings and limits: Diversity measured as normalized Chao1 was significantly lower in multiple sclerosis patients than in controls. A few TRBV segments (TRBV5-6, TRBV5-1 and TRBV20-1 among them) occurred more frequently in patients than in controls. Under F measure analysis, samples from one preparation batch co-clustered strongly.

This CDR3 is built from 15 residues. Germline CDR1 MDHEN, CDR2 SYDVKM. The chain carries TRBV28 and TRBJ1-2; D possibly corresponds to TRBD1 (6 bases). The source is a girl aged 2 to 17 with multiple sclerosis. Sequenced input: blood. The CDR3 loop is CASSSGGGSNYGHTF. CDR3 DNA: TGTGCCAGCAGTTCCGGAGGGGGGTCTAACTATGGCCACACCTTC.